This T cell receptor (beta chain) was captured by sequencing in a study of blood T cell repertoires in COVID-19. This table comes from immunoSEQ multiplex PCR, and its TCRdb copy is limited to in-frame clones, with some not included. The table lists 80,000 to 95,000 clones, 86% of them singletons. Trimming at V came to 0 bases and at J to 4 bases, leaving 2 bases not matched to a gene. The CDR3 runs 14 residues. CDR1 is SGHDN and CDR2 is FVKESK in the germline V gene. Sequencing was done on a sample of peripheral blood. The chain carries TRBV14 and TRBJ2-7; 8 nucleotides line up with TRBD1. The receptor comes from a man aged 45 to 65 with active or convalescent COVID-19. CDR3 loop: CASSQDTGGYEQYF. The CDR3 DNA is TGTGCCAGCAGCCAAGATACAGGGGGGTACGAGCAGTACTTC.